This T cell receptor (beta chain) was identified during a study of PD-L1 blockade in urothelial cancer. General observations from the study: Patients with durable benefit had greater blood expansion of tumor-associated TCR clones 3 weeks into treatment.

The protocol was immunoSEQ multiplex PCR, while the TCRdb copy is restricted to in-frame clones and leaves out a portion. This sample has 40,000 or so clones, with over 75% found just once. Turning to this clone: The antigen remains undetermined.

This CDR3 comprises 12 residues. Germline CDR1 reads SGHDN; CDR2 reads FVKESK. V lost 3 bases and J 11 bases, leaving 11 bases between the germline ends. The chain combines TRBV14 with TRBJ2-1, with a weak D call TRBD1 (5 bases). Sequencing used PBMCs, obtained around atezolizumab (anti-PD-L1) treatment. The receptor's source is a man in his 70s with urothelial cancer. The chain's CDR3 is CASSHGATQQFF. The CDR3 DNA reads as TGTGCCAGCAGCCATGGGGCGACGCAGCAGTTCTTC.